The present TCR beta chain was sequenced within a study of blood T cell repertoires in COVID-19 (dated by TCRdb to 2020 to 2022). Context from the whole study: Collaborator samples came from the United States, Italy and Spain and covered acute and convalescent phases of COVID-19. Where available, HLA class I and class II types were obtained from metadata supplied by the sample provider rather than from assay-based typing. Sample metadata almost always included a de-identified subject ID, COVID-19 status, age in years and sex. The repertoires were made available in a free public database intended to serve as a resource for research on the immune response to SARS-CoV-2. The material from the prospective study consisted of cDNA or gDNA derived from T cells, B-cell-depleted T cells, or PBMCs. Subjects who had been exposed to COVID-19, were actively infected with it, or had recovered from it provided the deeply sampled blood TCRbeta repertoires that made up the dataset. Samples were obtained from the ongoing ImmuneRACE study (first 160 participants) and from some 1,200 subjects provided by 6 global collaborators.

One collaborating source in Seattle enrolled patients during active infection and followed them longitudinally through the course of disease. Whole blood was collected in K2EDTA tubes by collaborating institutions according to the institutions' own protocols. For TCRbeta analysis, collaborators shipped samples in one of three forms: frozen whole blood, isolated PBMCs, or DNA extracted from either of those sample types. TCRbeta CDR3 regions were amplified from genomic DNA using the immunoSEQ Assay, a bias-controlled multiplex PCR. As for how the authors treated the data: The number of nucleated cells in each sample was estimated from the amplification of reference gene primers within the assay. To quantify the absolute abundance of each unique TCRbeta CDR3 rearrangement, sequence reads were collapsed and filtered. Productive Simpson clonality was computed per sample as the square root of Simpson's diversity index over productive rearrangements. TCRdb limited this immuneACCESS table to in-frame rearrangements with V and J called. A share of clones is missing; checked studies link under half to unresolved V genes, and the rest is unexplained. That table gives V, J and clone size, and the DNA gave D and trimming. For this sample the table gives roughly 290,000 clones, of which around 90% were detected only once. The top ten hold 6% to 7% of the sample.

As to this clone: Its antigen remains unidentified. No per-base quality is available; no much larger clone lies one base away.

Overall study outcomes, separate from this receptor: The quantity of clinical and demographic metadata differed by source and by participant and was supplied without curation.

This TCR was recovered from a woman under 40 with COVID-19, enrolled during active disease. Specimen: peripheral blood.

CDR3 reads: CASSVERFSYEQYF. In nucleotide form, the sequence is TGTGCCAGCAGTGTTGAGCGATTCTCCTACGAGCAGTACTTC. This sequence uses TRBV2 and TRBJ2-7; no D gene is confidently identified. The V end loses 4 bases and the J end loses 0 bases, and a stretch of 10 bases separates them. Looking up the germline V gene yields CDR1 SNHLY and CDR2 FYNNEI. Reading from cysteine to phenylalanine, the CDR3 counts 14 amino acids. The sequence is cut down to CDR3 DNA, 42 bases in frame from base 1.